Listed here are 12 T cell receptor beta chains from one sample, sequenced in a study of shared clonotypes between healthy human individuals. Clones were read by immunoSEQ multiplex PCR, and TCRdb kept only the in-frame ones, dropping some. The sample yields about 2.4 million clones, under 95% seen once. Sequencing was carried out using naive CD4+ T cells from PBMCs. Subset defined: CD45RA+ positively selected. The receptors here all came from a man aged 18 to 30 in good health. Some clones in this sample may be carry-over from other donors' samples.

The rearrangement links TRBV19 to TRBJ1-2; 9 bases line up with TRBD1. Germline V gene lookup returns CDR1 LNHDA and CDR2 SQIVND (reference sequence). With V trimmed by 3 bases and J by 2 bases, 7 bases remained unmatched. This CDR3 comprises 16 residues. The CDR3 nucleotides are TGTGCCAGTAGTATCATTCGGGGGACAGGGAACTATGGCTACACCTTC. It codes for CASSIIRGTGNYGYTF.

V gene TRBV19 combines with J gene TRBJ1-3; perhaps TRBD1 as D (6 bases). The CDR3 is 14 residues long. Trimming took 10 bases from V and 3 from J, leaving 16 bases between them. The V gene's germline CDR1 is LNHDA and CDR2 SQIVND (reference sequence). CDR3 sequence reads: CATNRAGLGNTIYF. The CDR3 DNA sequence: TGTGCCACCAACAGGGCAGGTCTTGGAAACACCATATATTTT. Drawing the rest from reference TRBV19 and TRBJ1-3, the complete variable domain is DGGITQSPKYLFRKEGQNVTLSCEQNLNHDAMYWYRQDPGQGLRLIYYSQIVNDFQKGDIAEGYSVSREKKESFPLTVTSAQKNPTAFYLCATNRAGLGNTIYFGEGSWLTVV.

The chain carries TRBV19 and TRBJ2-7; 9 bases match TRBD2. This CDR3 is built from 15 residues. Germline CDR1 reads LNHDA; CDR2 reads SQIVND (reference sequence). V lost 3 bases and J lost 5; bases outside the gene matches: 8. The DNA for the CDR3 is TGTGCCAGTAGTATCGGTAGCGGGAGAAGAGACGAGCAGTACTTC. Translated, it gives CASSIGSGRRDEQYF.

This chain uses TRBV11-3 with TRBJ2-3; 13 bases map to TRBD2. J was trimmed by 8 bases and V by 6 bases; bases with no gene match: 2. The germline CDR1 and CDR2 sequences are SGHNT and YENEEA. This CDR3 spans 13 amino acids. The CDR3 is CASSRLAGGTQYF. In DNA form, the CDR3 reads TGTGCCAGCAGTCGACTAGCGGGGGGTACGCAGTATTTT. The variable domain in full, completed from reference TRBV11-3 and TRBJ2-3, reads EAGVVQSPRYKIIEKKQPVAFWCNPISGHNTLYWYLQNLGQGPELLIRYENEEAVDDSQLPKDRFSAERLKGVDSTLKIQPAELGDSAVYLCASSRLAGGTQYFGPGTRLTVL.

The CDR3 reads CASSLSGRDRDGYTF. In DNA, the CDR3 is TGTGCCAGCAGTTTATCAGGGCGGGACAGGGACGGCTACACCTTC. The chain has TRBV27 and TRBJ1-2, with TRBD1 identical over 9 bases. This CDR3 spans 15 amino acids. The V gene end was trimmed by 0 bases and the J gene end by 8 bases; junction bases not matched to a gene: 7. Per the germline V gene, CDR1 is MNHEY and CDR2 is SMNVEV (reference sequence).

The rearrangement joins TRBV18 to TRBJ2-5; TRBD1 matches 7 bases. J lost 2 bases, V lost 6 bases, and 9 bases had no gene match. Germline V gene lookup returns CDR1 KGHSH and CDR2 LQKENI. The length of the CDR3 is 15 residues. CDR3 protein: CASSPRTGRQETQYF. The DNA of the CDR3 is TGTGCCAGCTCGCCCAGGACAGGTCGTCAAGAGACCCAGTACTTC.

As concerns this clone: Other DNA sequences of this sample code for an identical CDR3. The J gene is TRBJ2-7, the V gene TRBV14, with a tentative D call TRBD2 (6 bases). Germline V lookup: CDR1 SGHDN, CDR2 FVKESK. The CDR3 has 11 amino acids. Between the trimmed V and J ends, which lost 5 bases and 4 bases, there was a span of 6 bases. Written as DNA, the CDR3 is TGTGCCAGCAGCAGCGGGTACGAGCAGTACTTC. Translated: CASSSGYEQYF.

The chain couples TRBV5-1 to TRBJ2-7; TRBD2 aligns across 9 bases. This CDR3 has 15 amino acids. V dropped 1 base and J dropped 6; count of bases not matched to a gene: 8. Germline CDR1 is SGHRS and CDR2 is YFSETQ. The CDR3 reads CASSLMTAGGSEQYF. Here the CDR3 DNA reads TGCGCCAGCAGCTTGATGACAGCGGGAGGAAGCGAGCAGTACTTC.

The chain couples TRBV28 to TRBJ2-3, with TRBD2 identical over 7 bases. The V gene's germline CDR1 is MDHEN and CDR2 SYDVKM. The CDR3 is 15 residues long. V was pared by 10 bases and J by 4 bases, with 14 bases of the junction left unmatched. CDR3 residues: CATMGIAGSPDTQYF. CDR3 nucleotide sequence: TGTGCCACCATGGGGATAGCGGGTTCCCCAGATACGCAGTATTTT.

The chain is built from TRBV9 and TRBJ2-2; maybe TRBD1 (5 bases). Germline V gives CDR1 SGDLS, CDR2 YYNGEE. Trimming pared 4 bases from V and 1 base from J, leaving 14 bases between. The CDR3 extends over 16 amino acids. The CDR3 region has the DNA TGTGCCAGCAGCCCGAGCTGGGGCAAGAACACCGGGGAGCTGTTTTTT. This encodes CASSPSWGKNTGELFF.

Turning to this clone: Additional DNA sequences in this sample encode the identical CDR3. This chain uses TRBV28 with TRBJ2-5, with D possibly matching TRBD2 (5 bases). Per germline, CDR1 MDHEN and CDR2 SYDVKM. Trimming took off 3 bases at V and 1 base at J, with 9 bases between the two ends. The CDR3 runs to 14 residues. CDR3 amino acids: CASSLAGPQETQYF. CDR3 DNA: TGTGCCAGCAGTTTGGCGGGTCCCCAAGAGACCCAGTACTTC.

CDR3 coding DNA: TGTGCCAGCAGCTTCCAGTCAGCGAGCACTGAAGCTTTCTTT. It is translated as CASSFQSASTEAFF. This chain links TRBV7-2 with TRBJ1-1, with D uncertain. V was shortened by 3 bases and J by 4 bases, with 12 bases between the two germline ends. The CDR3 loop spans 14 amino acids. CDR1 SGHTA and CDR2 FQGNSA come from the germline V gene.